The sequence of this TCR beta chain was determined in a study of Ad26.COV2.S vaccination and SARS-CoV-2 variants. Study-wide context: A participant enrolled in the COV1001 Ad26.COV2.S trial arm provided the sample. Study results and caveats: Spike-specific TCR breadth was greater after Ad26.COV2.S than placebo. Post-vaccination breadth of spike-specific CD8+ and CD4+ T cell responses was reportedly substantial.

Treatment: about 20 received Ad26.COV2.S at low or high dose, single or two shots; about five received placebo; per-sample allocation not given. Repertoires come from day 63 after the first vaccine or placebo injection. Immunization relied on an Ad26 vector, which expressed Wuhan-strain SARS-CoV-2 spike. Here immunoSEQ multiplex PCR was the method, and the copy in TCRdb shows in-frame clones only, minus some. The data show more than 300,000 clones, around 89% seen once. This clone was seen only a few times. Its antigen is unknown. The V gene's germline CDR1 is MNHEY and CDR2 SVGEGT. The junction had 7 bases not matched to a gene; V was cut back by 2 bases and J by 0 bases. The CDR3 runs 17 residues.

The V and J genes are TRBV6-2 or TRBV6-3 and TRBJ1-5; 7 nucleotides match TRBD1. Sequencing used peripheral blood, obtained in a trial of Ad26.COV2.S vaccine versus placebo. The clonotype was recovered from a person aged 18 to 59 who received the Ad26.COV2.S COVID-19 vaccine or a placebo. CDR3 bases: TGTGCCAGCAGTTACCGGGACAGCGAATATAGCAATCAGCCCCAGCATTTT. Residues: CASSYRDSEYSNQPQHF.